These 22 T cell receptor beta chains originate from one sample sequenced in a study of blood T cells in healthy people across ages. PCR was performed a second time for roughly 7 to 11 cycles using a sample-barcoded 5' primer and a J-beta primer mix. TCRdb itself ran the 5' RACE reads through MiXCR, one entry per CDR3 protein. The table includes approximately 810,000 distinct CDR3 sequences, 35% to 40% detected once. Sequencing used blood. These TCRs come from a man younger than 35 in good health.

This clonotype was observed a handful of times. V usage is TRBV12-3 or TRBV12-4 and J usage is TRBJ1-2; D is unresolved. This CDR3 has 12 amino acids. V was cut by 3 bases and J by 7 bases, with 9 bases left in between. The CDR3 here is CASSLMKVGYTF. The CDR3, as DNA: TGTGCCAGCAGTTTGATGAAGGTTGGCTACACCTTC.

The rearrangement joins TRBV20-1 to TRBJ1-3, with D unresolved. From germline, CDR1 is DFQATT and CDR2 SNEGSKA (reference sequence). The CDR3 covers 15 residues. The V gene lost 3 bases and the J gene lost 0 bases, with 12 bases spanning the gap. The CDR3 DNA reads TGCAGTGCTAGGGACGGACTCAGCTCTGGAAACACCATATATTTT. Protein: CSARDGLSSGNTIYF.

The gene calls are TRBV7-3 and TRBJ1-1; perhaps TRBD1 as D (5 bases). The germline CDR1 and CDR2 sequences are SGHTA and FQGTGA. Trimming cost V 2 bases and J 1 base, with 17 bases left between them. This CDR3 has 17 residues. The CDR3 here is CASSLGYTQGRNTEAFF. The CDR3 region has the DNA TGTGCCAGCAGCTTAGGATACACCCAGGGTCGGAACACTGAAGCTTTCTTT. The variable domain in full, completed from reference TRBV7-3 and TRBJ1-1, reads GAGVSQTPSNKVTEKGKYVELRCDPISGHTALYWYRQSLGQGPEFLIYFQGTGAADDSGLPNDRFFAVRPEGSVSTLKIQRTERGDSAVYLCASSLGYTQGRNTEAFFGQGTRLTVV.

This chain uses TRBV20-1 with TRBJ2-7; D ambiguous. The CDR3 covers 11 residues. Trimming stripped 5 bases from V and 3 bases from J, with 8 bases between. CDR1 and CDR2 (germline): DFQATT, SNEGSKA (reference sequence). The CDR3 loop is CSAPPHYEQYF. Written as DNA, the CDR3 is TGCAGTGCTCCACCTCACTACGAGCAGTACTTC.

This clonotype was seen at least ten times. This chain uses TRBV4-1 with TRBJ2-1; TRBD2 aligns across 7 bases. Germline values: CDR1 MGHRA, CDR2 YSYEKL. The CDR3 contains 15 residues. Unmatched junction bases numbered 9, after V lost 6 bases and J lost 4 bases. This CDR3 reads CASRPLGGGYNEQFF. The CDR3 nucleotides read TGCGCCAGCAGGCCACTTGGCGGGGGTTACAATGAGCAGTTCTTC.

The chain has TRBV12-3 or TRBV12-4 and TRBJ2-1; D possibly corresponds to TRBD2 (6 bases). The CDR3 has 14 residues. Trimming took 6 bases from V and 7 from J, leaving 16 bases between them. The CDR3 DNA follows: TGTGCCAGCAGACCCGGGACTGGACTAAATGAGCAGTTCTTC. It codes for CASRPGTGLNEQFF.

This clonotype was seen once. CDR3 nucleotides: TGTGCCAGCAGTTTATTGGCGGAGGGGGCCTACAATGAGCAGTTCTTC. Amino acids: CASSLLAEGAYNEQFF. V gene TRBV27 combines with J gene TRBJ2-1, with D perhaps being TRBD1 or TRBD2 (6 bases each). Germline lookup yields CDR1 MNHEY and CDR2 SMNVEV (reference sequence). With 1 base removed from V and 2 bases from J, the gap between germline ends came to 12 bases. The CDR3 is 16 residues long.

J is TRBJ1-1 and V is TRBV29-1, with D unclear. The V end lost 7 bases, the J end lost 1 base, and 13 bases lay between the germline ends. CDR1 SQVTM and CDR2 ANQGSEA come from the germline V gene. The CDR3 contains 13 residues. The CDR3 nucleotides are TGCAGCGCAATAGCTAGGGCGAACACTGAAGCTTTCTTT. Residues: CSAIARANTEAFF.

This clonotype occurred a few times. This chain connects TRBV7-8 to TRBJ2-4; no clear D. Per germline, CDR1 SGHVS and CDR2 FQNEAQ. This CDR3 is 17 amino acids long. Trimming removed 2 bases at V and 0 bases at J, with 14 bases between. This CDR3 reads CASSLMMRALAKNIQYF. CDR3 bases: TGTGCCAGCAGCTTAATGATGAGAGCACTAGCCAAAAACATTCAGTACTTC. Full variable domain (missing parts from reference TRBV7-8 and TRBJ2-4): GAGVSQSPRYKVAKRGQDVALRCDPISGHVSLFWYQQALGQGPEFLTYFQNEAQLDKSGLPSDRFFAERPEGSVSTLKIQRTQQEDSAVYLCASSLMMRALAKNIQYFGAGTRLSVL.

The chain combines TRBV20-1 with TRBJ2-1, with TRBD1 as a possible D gene (6 bases). V was clipped by 6 bases and J by 7 bases, with 28 bases between them. The CDR3 is 17 residues long. CDR1 DFQATT and CDR2 SNEGSKA come from the germline V gene (reference sequence). As DNA, the CDR3 is TGCAGTGCCGGCCGCTCCGTGGGCAGGGGTTTAAGGAATGAGCAGTTCTTC. It translates to CSAGRSVGRGLRNEQFF.

The V gene is TRBV6-2 or TRBV6-3, the J gene TRBJ2-5, with TRBD2 matching 7 bases. From germline, CDR1 is MNHEY and CDR2 SVGEGT. With 6 bases clipped from V and 11 bases from J, the junction kept 6 bases outside the gene matches. The CDR3 extends over 11 amino acids. Here the CDR3 DNA reads TGTGCCAGCAGCCACGGGGGGAAGCAGTACTTC. It translates to CASSHGGKQYF.

This clonotype was observed a few times. CDR3 sequence (DNA): TGTGCCAGCATCGCACCCGTCCTGGGTGAGCAGTTCTTC. Protein sequence: CASIAPVLGEQFF. The rearrangement joins TRBV7-2 to TRBJ2-1; D is unresolved. The V gene lost 7 bases and the J gene lost 9 bases, with 16 bases spanning the gap. Per the germline V gene, CDR1 is SGHTA and CDR2 is FQGNSA. CDR3 length: 13 residues.

This clonotype was seen only a few times. The chain recombines TRBV3-1 with TRBJ1-1, with a tentative D call TRBD1 (5 bases). V shed 1 base and J shed 3 bases, with 6 bases lying between them. This CDR3 region has 13 residues. Germline V gene sequence: CDR1 LGHDT, CDR2 YNNKEL (reference sequence). CDR3 nucleotide sequence: TGTGCCAGCAGCCAAGCAGGGCACACTGAAGCTTTCTTT. Translated, it gives CASSQAGHTEAFF.

This clonotype has a single count. This sequence joins TRBV7-7 and TRBJ2-2, with D hard to call. The CDR3 has 15 amino acids. The germline CDR1 and CDR2 sequences are SSHAT and FNYEAQ (reference sequence). Trimming cost V 5 bases and J 4 bases, with 14 bases left between them. CDR3 bases: TGTGCCAGCAGCCCTCGGGCCGACGGCACCGGGGAGCTGTTTTTT. Translated: CASSPRADGTGELFF.

This clonotype turned up a few times. The genes are TRBV29-1 and TRBJ1-4, with D possibly being TRBD1 (5 bases). Germline V gene data show CDR1 as SQVTM and CDR2 as ANQGSEA. Trimming took 4 bases from V and 8 from J, leaving 17 bases between them. The length of the CDR3 is 14 residues. The CDR3 DNA is TGCAGCGTTGTTCACATGGGGCCCTCGGAAAAACTGTTTTTT. Its protein product is CSVVHMGPSEKLFF.

V is TRBV20-1 and J is TRBJ2-5; a weak D match, TRBD1 (5 bases). Germline V gene sequence: CDR1 DFQATT, CDR2 SNEGSKA (reference sequence). Trimming removed 4 bases from V and 5 bases from J, with 14 bases in between. The CDR3 sequence is 13 residues long. For the CDR3, the DNA is TGCAGTGCTAAGGATAGGGGATGGGAGACCCAGTACTTC. As protein: CSAKDRGWETQYF.

As regards this clonotype: A much larger clone lies a single base off, so this may be a read error. The V and J genes are TRBV20-1 and TRBJ2-5; D gene ambiguous. The DNA end favors TRBJ2-1, so the J call may be wrong. CDR1 and CDR2 (germline): DFQATT, SNEGSKA (reference sequence). This CDR3 has 13 amino acids. The CDR3 DNA reads TGCAGTGCCCGGGCCCACCGTCAAGAGACCCAGTTCTTC. The encoded protein is CSARAHRQETQFF.

The chain couples TRBV12-3 or TRBV12-4 to TRBJ1-2; D uncertain. CDR3 length equals 15 residues. V lost 6 bases, J lost 7 bases, and 21 bases lay in between. The CDR3 coding sequence is TGTGCCAGCAGCGGAATTGGGTACAGTACCAGTGGCTACACCTTC. The encoded protein is CASSGIGYSTSGYTF.

This clonotype was picked up many times. The rearrangement joins TRBV6-2 or TRBV6-3 to TRBJ2-7; unclear D gene. The CDR3 is 14 amino acids. V was cut by 2 bases and J by 0 bases, with 8 bases left in between. Germline CDR1 and CDR2: MNHEY and SVGEGT. This chain's CDR3 is CASSYLGDSYEQYF. CDR3 DNA: TGTGCCAGCAGTTACCTCGGCGACTCCTACGAGCAGTACTTC.

Points on this clonotype: One base away lies a much larger clone, so this may be a sequencing read error. V is TRBV4-3 and J is TRBJ1-2; 10 bases are a match to TRBD1. The germline gives CDR1 LGHNA, CDR2 YSLEER. This CDR3 comprises 16 residues. The CDR3 sequence: CASSQVSTGGRYSYTF. CDR3 nucleotides: TGCGCCAGCAGCCAAGTATCGACAGGGGGCCGCTATAGCTACACCTTC.

This clonotype has a single count. This chain connects TRBV5-6 to TRBJ1-5; D is possibly TRBD1 (6 bases). The CDR3 runs to 16 residues. Trimming removed 0 bases at V and 2 bases at J, with 12 bases between. In germline, CDR1 is SGHDT, CDR2 YYEEEE. The CDR3 bases are TGTGCCAGCAGCTTGGGAGGGGGGCCCCGCAATCAGCCCCAGCATTTT. Protein sequence: CASSLGGGPRNQPQHF.

The chain combines TRBV4-3 with TRBJ2-1, with 14 positions matching TRBD2. Germline CDR1 and CDR2: LGHNA and YSLEER. The length of the CDR3 is 16 residues. With V trimmed by 0 bases and J by 7 bases, 2 bases remained unmatched. Here the CDR3 reads CASSQDWTSGGNEQFF. The CDR3 DNA reads TGCGCCAGCAGCCAAGACTGGACTAGCGGGGGGAATGAGCAGTTCTTC.